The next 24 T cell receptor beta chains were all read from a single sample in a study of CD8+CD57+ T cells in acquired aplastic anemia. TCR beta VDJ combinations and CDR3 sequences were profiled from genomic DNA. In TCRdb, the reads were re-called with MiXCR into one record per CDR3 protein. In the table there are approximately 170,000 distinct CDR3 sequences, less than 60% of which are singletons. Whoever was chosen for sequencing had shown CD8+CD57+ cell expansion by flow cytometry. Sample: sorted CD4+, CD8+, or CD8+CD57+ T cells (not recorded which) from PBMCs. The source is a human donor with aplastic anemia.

CDR3 protein: CASSPGTSGTWNNEQFF. The CDR3, as DNA: TGCGCCAGCAGCCCAGGGACTAGCGGGACGTGGAACAATGAGCAGTTCTTC. The V gene is TRBV5-1, the J gene TRBJ2-1, with 13 bases aligning to TRBD2. The CDR3 consists of 17 residues. The germline CDR1 and CDR2 sequences are SGHRS and YFSETQ. Trimming removed 4 bases from V and 5 bases from J; junction bases left unmatched: 9.

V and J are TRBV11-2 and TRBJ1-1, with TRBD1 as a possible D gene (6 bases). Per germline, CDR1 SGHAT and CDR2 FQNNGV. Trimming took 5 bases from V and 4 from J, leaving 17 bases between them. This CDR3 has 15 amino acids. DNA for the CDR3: TGTGCCAGCAGCCCAGCCACAGGGATGGGCACTGAAGCTTTCTTT. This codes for CASSPATGMGTEAFF.

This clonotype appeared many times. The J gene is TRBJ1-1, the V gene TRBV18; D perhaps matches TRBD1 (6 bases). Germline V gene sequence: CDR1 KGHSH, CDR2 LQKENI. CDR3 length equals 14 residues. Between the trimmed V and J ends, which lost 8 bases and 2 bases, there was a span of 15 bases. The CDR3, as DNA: TGTGCCAGCCGCCGGGCGGGGGCTAACACTGAAGCTTTCTTT. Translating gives CASRRAGANTEAFF.

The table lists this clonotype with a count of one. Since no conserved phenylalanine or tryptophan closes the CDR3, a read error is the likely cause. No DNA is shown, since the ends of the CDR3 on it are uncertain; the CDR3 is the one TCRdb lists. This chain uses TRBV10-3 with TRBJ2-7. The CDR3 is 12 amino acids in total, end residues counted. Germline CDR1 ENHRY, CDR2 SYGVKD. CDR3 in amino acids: CAISESADGRGH.

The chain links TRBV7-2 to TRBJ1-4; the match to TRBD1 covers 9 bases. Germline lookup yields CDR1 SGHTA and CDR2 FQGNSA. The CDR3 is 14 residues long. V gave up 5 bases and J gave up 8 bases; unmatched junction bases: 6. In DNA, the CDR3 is TGTGCCAGCAGCCCCCGGACAGGGGAGGAAAAACTGTTTTTT. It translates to CASSPRTGEEKLFF.

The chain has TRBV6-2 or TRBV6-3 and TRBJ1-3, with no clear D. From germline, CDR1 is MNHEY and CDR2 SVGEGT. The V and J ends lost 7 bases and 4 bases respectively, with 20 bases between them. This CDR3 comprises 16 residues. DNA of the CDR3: TGTGCCAGCAACGACGCTTCTGGAGGCCGGGGAAACACCATATATTTT. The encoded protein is CASNDASGGRGNTIYF.

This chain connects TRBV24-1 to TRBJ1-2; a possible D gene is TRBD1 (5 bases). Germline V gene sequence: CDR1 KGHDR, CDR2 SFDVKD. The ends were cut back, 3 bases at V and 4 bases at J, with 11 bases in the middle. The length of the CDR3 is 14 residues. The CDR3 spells CATSDQGASYGYTF. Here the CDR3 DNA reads TGTGCCACCAGTGATCAAGGGGCCTCCTATGGCTACACCTTC.

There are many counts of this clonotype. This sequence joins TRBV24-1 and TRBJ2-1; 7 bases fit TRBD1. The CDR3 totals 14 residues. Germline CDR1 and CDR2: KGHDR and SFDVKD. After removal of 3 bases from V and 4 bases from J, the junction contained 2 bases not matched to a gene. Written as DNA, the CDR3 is TGTGCCACCAGTGATGGGACAGTATACAATGAGCAGTTCTTC. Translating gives CATSDGTVYNEQFF.

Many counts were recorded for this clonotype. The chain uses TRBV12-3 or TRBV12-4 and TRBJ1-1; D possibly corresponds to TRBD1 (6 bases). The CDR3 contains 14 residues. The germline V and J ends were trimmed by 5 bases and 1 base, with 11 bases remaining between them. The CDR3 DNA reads TGTGCCAGCAGTCTAGGGACAACGAACACTGAAGCTTTCTTT. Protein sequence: CASSLGTTNTEAFF.

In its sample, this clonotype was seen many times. The CDR3 sequence: CASSDRGGSPLHF. The CDR3 bases are TGTGCCAGCAGTGACAGGGGAGGTTCACCCCTCCACTTT. V is TRBV6-4 and J is TRBJ1-6; D might be TRBD1 (5 bases). This CDR3 is 13 amino acids long. V was clipped by 2 bases and J by 9 bases, with 8 bases between them. Germline CDR1 MRHNA, CDR2 SNTAGT.

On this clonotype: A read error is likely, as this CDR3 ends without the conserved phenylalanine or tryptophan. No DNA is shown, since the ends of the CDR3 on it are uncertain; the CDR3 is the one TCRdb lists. CDR3 region: CASSQTAS. The chain links TRBV2 to TRBJ1-6; the table's D call of TRBD1 was not tested on the DNA. The CDR3 totals 8 residues, both ends included. Germline lookup yields CDR1 SNHLY and CDR2 FYNNEI.

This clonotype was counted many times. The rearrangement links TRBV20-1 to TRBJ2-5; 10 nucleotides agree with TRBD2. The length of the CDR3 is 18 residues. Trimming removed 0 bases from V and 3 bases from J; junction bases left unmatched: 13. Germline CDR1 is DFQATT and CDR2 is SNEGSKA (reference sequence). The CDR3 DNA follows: TGCAGTGCTAGAGATGGAGGGAAACTAGCGGGGAAAGAAGAGACCCAGTACTTC. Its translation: CSARDGGKLAGKEETQYF.

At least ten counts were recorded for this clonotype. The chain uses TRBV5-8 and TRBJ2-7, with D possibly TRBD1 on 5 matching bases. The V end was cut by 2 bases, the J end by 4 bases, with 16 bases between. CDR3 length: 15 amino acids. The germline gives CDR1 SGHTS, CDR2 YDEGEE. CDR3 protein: CASSLKGPIRYEQYF. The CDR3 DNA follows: TGTGCCAGCAGCTTAAAGGGGCCCATCCGATACGAGCAGTACTTC.

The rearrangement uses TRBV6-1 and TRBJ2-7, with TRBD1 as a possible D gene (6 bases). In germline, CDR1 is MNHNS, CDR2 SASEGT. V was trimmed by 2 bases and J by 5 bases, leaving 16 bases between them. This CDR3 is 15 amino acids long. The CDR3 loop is CASSETGFAPDEQYF. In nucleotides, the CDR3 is TGTGCCAGCAGTGAAACAGGGTTCGCTCCTGACGAGCAGTACTTC.

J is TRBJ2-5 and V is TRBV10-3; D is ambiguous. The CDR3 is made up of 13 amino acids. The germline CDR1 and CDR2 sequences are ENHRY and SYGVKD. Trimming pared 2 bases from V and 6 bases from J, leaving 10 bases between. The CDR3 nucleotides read TGTGCCATCAGTGAGCCGCAGTTAAAGACCCAGTACTTC. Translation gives CAISEPQLKTQYF.

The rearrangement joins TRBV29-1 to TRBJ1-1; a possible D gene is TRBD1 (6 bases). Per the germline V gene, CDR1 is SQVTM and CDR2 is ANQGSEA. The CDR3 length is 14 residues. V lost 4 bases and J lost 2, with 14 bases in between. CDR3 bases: TGCAGCGTTGGGGGGGGCATCTTTAACACTGAAGCTTTCTTT. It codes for CSVGGGIFNTEAFF.

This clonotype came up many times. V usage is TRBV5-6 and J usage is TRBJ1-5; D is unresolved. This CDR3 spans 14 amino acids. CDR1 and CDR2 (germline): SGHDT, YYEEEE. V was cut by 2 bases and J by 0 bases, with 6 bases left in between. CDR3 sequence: CASSFQVSNQPQHF. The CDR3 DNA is TGTGCCAGCAGCTTTCAGGTTAGCAATCAGCCCCAGCATTTT.

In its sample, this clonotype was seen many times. The CDR3 coding sequence is TGTGCCAGTAGTATAACAGGATTGGAGACCCAGTACTTC. Protein product: CASSITGLETQYF. This chain joins TRBV19 and TRBJ2-5; tentative D call: TRBD1 (5 bases). Trimming removed 2 bases at V and 5 bases at J, with 9 bases between. Germline V gives CDR1 LNHDA, CDR2 SQIVND (reference sequence). This CDR3 has 13 residues.

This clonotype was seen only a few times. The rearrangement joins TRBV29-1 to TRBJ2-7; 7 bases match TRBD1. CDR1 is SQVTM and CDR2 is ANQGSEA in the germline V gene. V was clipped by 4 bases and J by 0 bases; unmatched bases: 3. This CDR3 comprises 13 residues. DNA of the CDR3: TGCAGCGTTGGGGGACAGTCCTCCTACGAGCAGTACTTC. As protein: CSVGGQSSYEQYF.

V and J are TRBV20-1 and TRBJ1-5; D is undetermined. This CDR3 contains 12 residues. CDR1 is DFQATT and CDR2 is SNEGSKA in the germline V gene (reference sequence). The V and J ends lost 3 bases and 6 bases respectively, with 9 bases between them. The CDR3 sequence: CSASGGGQPQHF. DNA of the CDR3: TGCAGTGCTAGTGGAGGCGGTCAGCCCCAGCATTTT.

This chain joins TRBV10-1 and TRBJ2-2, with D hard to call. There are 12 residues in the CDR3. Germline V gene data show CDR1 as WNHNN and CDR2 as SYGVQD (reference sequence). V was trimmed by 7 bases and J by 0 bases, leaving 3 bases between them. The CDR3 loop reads CASTTNTGELFF. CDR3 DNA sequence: TGCGCCAGCACGACGAACACCGGGGAGCTGTTTTTT.

In nucleotides, the CDR3 is TGTGCCATCAGTGGGAAAGGGGGCGGGGAGGCTTTCTTT. This gives the protein CAISGKGGGEAFF. The J gene is TRBJ1-1, the V gene TRBV10-3; 7 bases map to TRBD1. This CDR3 comprises 13 residues. J gave up 11 bases and V 4 bases, and 10 bases lay outside the gene matches. The germline gives CDR1 ENHRY, CDR2 SYGVKD.

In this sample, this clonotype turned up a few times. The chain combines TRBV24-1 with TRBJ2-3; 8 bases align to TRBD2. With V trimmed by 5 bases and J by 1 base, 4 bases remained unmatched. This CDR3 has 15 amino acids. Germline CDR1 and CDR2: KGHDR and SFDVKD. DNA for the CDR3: TGTGCCACCAGTGCACGAGCGGGAGGCACAGATACGCAGTATTTT. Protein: CATSARAGGTDTQYF.

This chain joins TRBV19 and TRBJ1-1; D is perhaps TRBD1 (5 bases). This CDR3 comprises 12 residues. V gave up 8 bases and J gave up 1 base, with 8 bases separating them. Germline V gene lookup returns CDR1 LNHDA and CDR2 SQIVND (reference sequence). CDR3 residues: CASGDGNTEAFF. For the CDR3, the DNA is TGTGCCAGTGGGGACGGGAACACTGAAGCTTTCTTT.